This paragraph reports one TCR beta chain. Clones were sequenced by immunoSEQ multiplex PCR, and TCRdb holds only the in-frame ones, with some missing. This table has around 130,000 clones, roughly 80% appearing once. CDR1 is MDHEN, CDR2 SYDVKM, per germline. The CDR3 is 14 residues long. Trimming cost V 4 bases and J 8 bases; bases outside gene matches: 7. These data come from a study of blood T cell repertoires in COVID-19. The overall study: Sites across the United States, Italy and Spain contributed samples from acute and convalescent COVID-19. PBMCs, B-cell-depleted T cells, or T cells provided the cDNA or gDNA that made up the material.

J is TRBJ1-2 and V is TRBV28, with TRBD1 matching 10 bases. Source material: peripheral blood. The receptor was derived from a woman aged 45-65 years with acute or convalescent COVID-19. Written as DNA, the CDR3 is TGTGCCAGCAGTTCCCCGGGGACAGGGGTCGGCTACACCTTC. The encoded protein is CASSSPGTGVGYTF.